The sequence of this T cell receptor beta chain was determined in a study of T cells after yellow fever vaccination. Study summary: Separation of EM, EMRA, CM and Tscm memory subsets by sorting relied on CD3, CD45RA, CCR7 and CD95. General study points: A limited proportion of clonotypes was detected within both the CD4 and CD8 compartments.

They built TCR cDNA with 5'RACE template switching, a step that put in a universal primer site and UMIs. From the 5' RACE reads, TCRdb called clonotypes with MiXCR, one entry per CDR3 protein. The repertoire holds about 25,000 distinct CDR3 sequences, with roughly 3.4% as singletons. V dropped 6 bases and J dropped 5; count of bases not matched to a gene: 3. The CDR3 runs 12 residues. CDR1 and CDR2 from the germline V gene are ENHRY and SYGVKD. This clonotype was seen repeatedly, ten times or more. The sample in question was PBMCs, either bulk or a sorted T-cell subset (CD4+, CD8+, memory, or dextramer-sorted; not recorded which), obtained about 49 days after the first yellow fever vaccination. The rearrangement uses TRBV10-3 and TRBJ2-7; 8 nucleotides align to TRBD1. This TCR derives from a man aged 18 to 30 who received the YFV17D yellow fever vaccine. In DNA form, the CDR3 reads TGTGCCATCAGGACGACAGGGGACGAGCAGTACTTC. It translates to CAIRTTGDEQYF.